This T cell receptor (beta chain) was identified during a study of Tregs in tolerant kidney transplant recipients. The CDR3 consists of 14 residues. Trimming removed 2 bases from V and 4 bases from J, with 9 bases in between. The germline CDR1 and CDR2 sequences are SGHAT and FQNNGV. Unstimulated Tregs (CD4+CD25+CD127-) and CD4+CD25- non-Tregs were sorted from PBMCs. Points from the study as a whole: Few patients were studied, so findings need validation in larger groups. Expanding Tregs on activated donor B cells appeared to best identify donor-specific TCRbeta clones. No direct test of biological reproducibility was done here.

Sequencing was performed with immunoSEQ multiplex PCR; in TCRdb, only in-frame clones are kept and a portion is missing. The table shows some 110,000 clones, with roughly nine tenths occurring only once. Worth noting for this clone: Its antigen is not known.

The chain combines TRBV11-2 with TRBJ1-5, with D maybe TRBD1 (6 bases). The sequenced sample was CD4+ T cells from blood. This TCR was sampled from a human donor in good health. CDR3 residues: CASSLTTGNQPQHF. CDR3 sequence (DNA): TGTGCCAGCAGCTTAACTACAGGGAATCAGCCCCAGCATTTT.